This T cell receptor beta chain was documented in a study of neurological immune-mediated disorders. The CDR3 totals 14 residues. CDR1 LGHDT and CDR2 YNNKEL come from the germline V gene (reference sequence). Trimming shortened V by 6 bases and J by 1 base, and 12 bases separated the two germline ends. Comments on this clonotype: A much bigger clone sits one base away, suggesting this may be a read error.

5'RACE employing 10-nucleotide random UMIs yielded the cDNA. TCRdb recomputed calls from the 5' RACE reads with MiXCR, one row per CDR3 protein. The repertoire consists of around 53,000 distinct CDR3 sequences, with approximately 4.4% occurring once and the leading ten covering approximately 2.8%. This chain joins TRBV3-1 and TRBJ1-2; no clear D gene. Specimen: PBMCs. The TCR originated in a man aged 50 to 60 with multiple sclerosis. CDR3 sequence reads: CASRTGKGNYGYTF. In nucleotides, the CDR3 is TGTGCCAGCAGGACGGGAAAGGGTAACTATGGCTACACCTTC.